A selection of T cell receptor beta chains follows, all from one sample in a study of T cell repertoires in cytomegalovirus infection. Their antigen targets remain unknown. TCRdb passed the reads through MiXCR, listing each CDR3 protein once. The profile shows about half a million distinct CDR3 sequences, more than 30% of them singletons. Sequenced here: cultured PBMCs, sampled from culture after CMV antigen stimulation. The receptors derive from a human donor in good health (CMV status not recorded). Some clones in this sample may be carry-over from other donors' samples. Each CDR3 is given with its conserved first and last residue. D genes are given only for firm matches. Clone size, where shown, is once, few, many, or a class for clones that have expanded.

CDR3,DNA,J,size,D,V
CASSLSGGGGYTF,TGTGCCAGCAGCTTAAGTGGGGGGGGGGGCTACACCTTC,TRBJ1-2,.,.,TRBV7-2
CASSRDRASSHYGYTF,TGTGCCAGCAGCCGGGACAGGGCTAGCTCTCACTATGGCTACACCTTC,TRBJ1-2,.,TRBD1,TRBV7-9
CASSLGSGGYRETQYF,TGTGCCAGCAGTTTAGGCTCCGGGGGGTACCGAGAGACCCAGTACTTC,TRBJ2-5,.,TRBD2,TRBV12-3/TRBV12-4
CASSPPKSTGAYGYTF,TGTGCCAGCAGCCCCCCCAAGTCGACAGGCGCCTATGGCTACACCTTC,TRBJ1-2,many,.,TRBV7-2
CASSGGALNTEAFF,TGTGCCAGCAGTGGAGGGGCGTTGAACACTGAAGCTTTCTTT,TRBJ1-1,.,.,TRBV7-9
CASSPGQENYGYTF,TGTGCCAGCAGCCCTGGACAGGAGAACTATGGCTACACCTTC,TRBJ1-2,.,TRBD1,TRBV7-2
CASSQDEGTAGEQFF,TGCGCCAGCAGCCAAGATGAAGGTACGGCGGGTGAGCAGTTCTTC,TRBJ2-1,few,.,TRBV4-1
CAWRDRGLPSGANVLTF,TGTGCCTGGAGGGACAGGGGATTACCCTCTGGGGCCAACGTCCTGACTTTC,TRBJ2-6,.,TRBD1,TRBV30
CSGGSGEQYF,TGCAGTGGCGGTAGCGGGGAGCAGTACTTC,TRBJ2-7,.,TRBD2,TRBV20-1
CASSQGRFNEQYF,TGCGCCAGCAGCCAAGGGAGGTTCAACGAGCAGTACTTC,TRBJ2-7,.,.,TRBV4-1
CASSYVGSSPLHF,TGTGCCAGCAGTTACGTCGGGTCGTCACCCCTCCACTTT,TRBJ1-6,.,.,TRBV6-2/TRBV6-3
CASSIQWGLSAKNIQYF,TGTGCCAGCAGTATCCAATGGGGGCTATCGGCCAAAAACATTCAGTACTTC,TRBJ2-4,.,.,TRBV12-3/TRBV12-4
CASGGGPTDTQYF,TGTGCCAGCGGTGGCGGTCCCACAGATACGCAGTATTTT,TRBJ2-3,many,.,TRBV7-8
CASSTEGRSNQPQHF,TGTGCCAGCAGCACCGAGGGCAGGTCCAATCAGCCCCAGCATTTT,TRBJ1-5,.,.,TRBV7-9
CASSLGGISSYNEQFF,TGTGCCAGCAGTTTGGGCGGGATCTCCTCCTACAATGAGCAGTTCTTC,TRBJ2-1,few,.,TRBV28
CASSRVGQRNTGELFF,TGTGCCAGCAGCCGTGTAGGACAGAGGAACACCGGGGAGCTGTTTTTT,TRBJ2-2,.,.,TRBV6-2/TRBV6-3